The rows below give T cell receptor beta chains drawn from one sample of a study of T cell repertoires in cytomegalovirus infection. TCRdb independently ran MiXCR on the reads; one entry per CDR3 protein. The data contain 450,000 to 600,000 distinct CDR3 sequences, more than 40% of them seen just once; the ten biggest clones take up 40% to 50%. These receptors' targets are unknown. The starting material was cultured PBMCs, obtained from culture after CMV antigen stimulation. These receptors originate from a human donor in good health (CMV status not recorded). Some clones in this sample may be carry-over from other donors' samples. The CDR3 runs from the conserved cysteine through the conserved F or W. The order of the fields is V gene, J gene, D gene, clone size, CDR3 DNA, CDR3 protein. The D gene is left open where the match is weak. The size of a clone is reported for some rows only, either as once, few or many, or as a class for expanded clones.

>TRBV27|TRBJ2-7|.|few
TGTGCCAGCAGTTTTGGGGTACTTACCTTAGACGAGCAGTACTTC
CASSFGVLTLDEQYF
>TRBV28|TRBJ2-7|TRBD2|.
TGTGCCAGCAGTGCCTTGGGGGGGTTCTCCTACGAGCAGTACTTC
CASSALGGFSYEQYF
>TRBV5-4|TRBJ1-4|.|.
TGTGCCAGCAGCACCGGCCCCTGGACGGATGCAACTAATGAAAAACTGTTTTTT
CASSTGPWTDATNEKLFF
>TRBV27|TRBJ2-1|TRBD2|.
TGTGCCAGCAGTCCACCTCTAGCGGGAGTAAAGAATGAGCAGTTCTTC
CASSPPLAGVKNEQFF
>TRBV28|TRBJ1-2|TRBD1|.
TGTGCCAGCAGCGCACAGGGGTACGGGAGCTATGGCTACACCTTC
CASSAQGYGSYGYTF
>TRBV5-1|TRBJ2-7|TRBD1|.
TGCGCCAGCAGCGTAGCAGGGGGCCTCGGCTACGAGCAGTACTTC
CASSVAGGLGYEQYF
>TRBV5-8|TRBJ2-3|TRBD2|.
TGTGCCAGCAGCTTCGTCGGGGGGGCAGTCACAGATACGCAGTATTTT
CASSFVGGAVTDTQYF
>TRBV6-5|TRBJ1-1|TRBD1|few
TGTGCCAGCAGGGAGGGGGCGCGCACTGAAGCTTTCTTT
CASREGARTEAFF
>TRBV12-3/TRBV12-4|TRBJ2-2|TRBD1|few
TGTGCCAGCAGTCGAAATTTCCGGGACAGGGGGTTGGCCGGGGAGCTGTTTTTT
CASSRNFRDRGLAGELFF
>TRBV11-2|TRBJ1-1|TRBD1|few
TGTGCCAGCAGCTTAGGCCGACGGGACAGGAGGAACACTGAAGCTTTCTTT
CASSLGRRDRRNTEAFF
>TRBV7-6|TRBJ1-5|TRBD1|.
TGTGCCAGCAGCCTCGGACAGGGGGCCCATCAGCCCCAGCATTTT
CASSLGQGAHQPQHF
>TRBV6-6|TRBJ2-5|.|few
TGTGCCAGCAGTGTCTTTGGGGGGCCCAAGGTGGAGACCCAGTACTTC
CASSVFGGPKVETQYF
>TRBV7-2|TRBJ1-1|.|once
TGTGCCAGCAGCTTAGTATTTAGGGGGAAAGGGAACACTGAAGCTTTCTTT
CASSLVFRGKGNTEAFF
>TRBV19|TRBJ2-6|.|once
TGTGCCAGTAGTATTAGGGGCGCGGGGGCCAACGTCCTGACTTTC
CASSIRGAGANVLTF
>TRBV6-1|TRBJ1-6|TRBD1|.
TGTGCCAGCAGTGCATACCTACAGGGGCTTTATGGACCCCTCCACTTT
CASSAYLQGLYGPLHF
>TRBV19|TRBJ2-7|.|.
TGTGCCAGTACCAACAGAGGTGGGTCCTACGAGCAGTACTTC
CASTNRGGSYEQYF
>TRBV5-5|TRBJ1-1|.|few
TGTGCCAGCAGCTTGCCGGGCGGAGACACTGAAGCTTTCTTT
CASSLPGGDTEAFF
>TRBV7-2|TRBJ2-3|TRBD2|few
TGTGCCAGCAGCTTAGGGGGACTAGCGGGAGGGCCCGGAGATACGCAGTATTTT
CASSLGGLAGGPGDTQYF
>TRBV7-4|TRBJ1-1|.|once
TGTGCCAGCAGCTTAAGGGGGGGCCGCGATGACACTGAAGCTTTCTTT
CASSLRGGRDDTEAFF
>TRBV5-4|TRBJ1-6|TRBD1|.
TGTGCCAGCAGCTGGACAGGGGTGGATTCACCCCTCCACTTT
CASSWTGVDSPLHF
>TRBV6-2/TRBV6-3|TRBJ2-7|.|.
TGTGCCAGCAGTTACCTTGTATGGGAGCAGTACTTC
CASSYLVWEQYF
>TRBV11-3|TRBJ2-3|TRBD1|few
TGTGCCAGCAGCAAGGTGGGGACAGGGTCCGATACGCAGTATTTT
CASSKVGTGSDTQYF